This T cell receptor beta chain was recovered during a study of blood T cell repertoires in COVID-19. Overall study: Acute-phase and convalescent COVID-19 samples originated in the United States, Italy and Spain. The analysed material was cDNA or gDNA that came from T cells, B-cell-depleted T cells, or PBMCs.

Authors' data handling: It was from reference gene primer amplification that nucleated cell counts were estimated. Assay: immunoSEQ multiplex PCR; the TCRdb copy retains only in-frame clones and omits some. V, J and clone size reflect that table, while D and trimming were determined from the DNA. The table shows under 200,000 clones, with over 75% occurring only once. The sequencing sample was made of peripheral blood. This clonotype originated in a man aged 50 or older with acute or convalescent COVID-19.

The DNA for the CDR3 is TGTGCCAGCAGTCCCTCTCAGGGGGCCTACGAGCAGTACTTC. Translation gives CASSPSQGAYEQYF. The genes are TRBV28 and TRBJ2-7; TRBD1 matches 7 bases. The germline gives CDR1 MDHEN, CDR2 SYDVKM. This CDR3 comprises 14 residues. After removal of 5 bases from V and 2 bases from J, the junction contained 6 bases not matched to a gene.